Shown below are 28 T cell receptor beta chains from a single sample sequenced in a study of control samples from healthy donors and cancer patients. Method: immunoSEQ multiplex PCR; TCRdb's copy keeps in-frame clones and lacks some. The table lists about 170,000 clones, around 91% of them singletons. The material sequenced was blood. These receptors were taken from a woman in her thirties in good health.

V and J are TRBV19 and TRBJ1-5, with 7 bases lining up with TRBD1. V shed 10 bases and J 1 base; nucleotides not matched to a gene: 7. The CDR3 is 14 residues long. Germline CDR1 and CDR2: LNHDA and SQIVND (reference sequence). The CDR3: CATSGTASNQPQHF. CDR3 in DNA: TGTGCCACTTCCGGGACAGCGAGCAATCAGCCCCAGCATTTT. The whole variable domain, filled in from reference TRBV19 and TRBJ1-5, reads DGGITQSPKYLFRKEGQNVTLSCEQNLNHDAMYWYRQDPGQGLRLIYYSQIVNDFQKGDIAEGYSVSREKKESFPLTVTSAQKNPTAFYLCATSGTASNQPQHFGDGTRLSIL.

This clone appeared once. The CDR3 DNA is TGTGCCAGCAGTTTATCGGGACAGGGGGCGCGGGGGTATGGCTACACCTTC. Amino acids: CASSLSGQGARGYGYTF. The chain links TRBV27 to TRBJ1-2; 12 positions match TRBD1. The V gene's germline CDR1 is MNHEY and CDR2 SMNVEV (reference sequence). The V and J ends lost 0 bases and 5 bases, in that order; junction bases with no gene match: 7. This CDR3 spans 17 amino acids.

On this clone itself: Other DNA sequences in this sample translate to the same CDR3. The rearrangement links TRBV7-8 to TRBJ1-1; maybe TRBD1 (5 bases). Germline V lookup: CDR1 SGHVS, CDR2 FQNEAQ. V was clipped by 1 base and J by 1 base, with 7 bases between them. The CDR3 totals 14 residues. The CDR3 region is CASSLGGGNTEAFF. CDR3 coding DNA: TGTGCCAGCAGCTTAGGGGGGGGGAACACTGAAGCTTTCTTT.

A note on this clone: In the same sample, other DNA sequences code for this CDR3. CDR3 DNA: TGTGCCAGCAGCGTAGGGGGGACAGGTCAAGAGACCCAGTACTTC. This gives the protein CASSVGGTGQETQYF. The V gene is TRBV9, the J gene TRBJ2-5; 8 bases are shared with TRBD1. Germline values: CDR1 SGDLS, CDR2 YYNGEE. After removal of 0 bases from V and 2 bases from J, the junction contained 3 bases not matched to a gene. This CDR3 comprises 15 residues.

The chain carries TRBV5-6 and TRBJ1-2; D unresolved. The V end was cut by 3 bases, the J end by 3 bases, with 6 bases between. CDR3 length: 12 residues. Germline V gives CDR1 SGHDT, CDR2 YYEEEE. The CDR3 DNA reads TGTGCCAGCAGCTGGGGTGACTATGGCTACACCTTC. This codes for CASSWGDYGYTF. Complete variable domain (other parts from reference TRBV5-6 and TRBJ1-2): DAGVTQSPTHLIKTRGQQVTLRCSPKSGHDTVSWYQQALGQGPQFIFQYYEEEERQRGNFPDRFSGHQFPNYSSELNVNALLLGDSALYLCASSWGDYGYTFGSGTRLTVV.

The CDR3 region is CASYPGQGAPDTQYF. In DNA form, the CDR3 reads TGCGCCAGCTACCCGGGACAGGGGGCTCCAGATACGCAGTATTTT. The chain combines TRBV5-1 with TRBJ2-3, with TRBD1 identical over 12 bases. The junction had 7 bases not matched to a gene; V was cut back by 7 bases and J by 4 bases. Germline lookup yields CDR1 SGHRS and CDR2 YFSETQ. There are 15 residues in the CDR3. The full variable domain, in which reference TRBV5-1 and TRBJ2-3 provide the parts outside the CDR3, is KAGVTQTPRYLIKTRGQQVTLSCSPISGHRSVSWYQQTPGQGLQFLFEYFSETQRNKGNFPGRFSGRQFSNSRSEMNVSTLELGDSALYLCASYPGQGAPDTQYFGPGTRLTVL.

V is TRBV29-1 and J is TRBJ1-1; D ambiguous. Per the germline V gene, CDR1 is SQVTM and CDR2 is ANQGSEA. V dropped 4 bases and J dropped 1 base, with 16 bases sitting between them. The CDR3 has 15 amino acids. Here the CDR3 reads CSVGVRGGQNTEAFF. The CDR3 DNA reads as TGCAGCGTTGGGGTTCGGGGAGGCCAGAACACTGAAGCTTTCTTT.

This chain uses TRBV25-1 with TRBJ2-2; 9 bases match TRBD1. CDR1 is MGHDK and CDR2 is SYGVNS in the germline V gene. This CDR3 contains 16 residues. Trimming removed 6 bases from V and 5 bases from J; junction bases left unmatched: 10. The CDR3 nucleotides read TGTGCCAGCAGCCAAACAGGGGGCGCGAGGACCGGGGAGCTGTTTTTT. Encoded protein: CASSQTGGARTGELFF.

Details on this clone: Distinct nucleotide sequences in the sample also encode this CDR3. The chain employs TRBV4-2 and TRBJ1-6; 7 positions match TRBD1. V shed 1 base and J 5 bases; nucleotides not matched to a gene: 2. There are 15 residues in the CDR3. Germline loops: CDR1 LGHNA, CDR2 YNFKEQ. The CDR3 bases are TGTGCCAGCAGCCAAGGACAGGGAGATAATTCACCCCTCCACTTT. Amino acid sequence: CASSQGQGDNSPLHF.

This chain connects TRBV4-3 to TRBJ1-6; 7 positions agree with TRBD1. This CDR3 contains 15 residues. The V gene end was trimmed by 4 bases and the J gene end by 8 bases; junction bases not matched to a gene: 8. Germline V gene data show CDR1 as LGHNA and CDR2 as YSLEER. The CDR3 reads CASSPTGQGDSPLHF. The DNA of the CDR3 is TGCGCCAGCAGCCCGACAGGGCAGGGTGATTCACCCCTCCACTTT.

The chain has TRBV24-1 and TRBJ1-1; D gene unclear. This CDR3 is 12 amino acids long. V gave up 3 bases and J gave up 7 bases, with 8 bases separating them. The germline V gene has CDR1 KGHDR and CDR2 SFDVKD. The CDR3 DNA sequence: TGTGCCACCAGTGATCCCCTGGGTGAAGCTTTCTTT. Amino acid sequence: CATSDPLGEAFF.

V gene TRBV6-5 combines with J gene TRBJ1-2; TRBD1 is a possible D gene (5 bases). The germline V gene has CDR1 MNHEY and CDR2 SVGAGI. This CDR3 is 13 amino acids long. V gave up 2 bases and J gave up 7 bases, with 11 bases separating them. The CDR3 reads CASSYIREGGYTF. CDR3 DNA sequence: TGTGCCAGCAGTTACATCAGGGAGGGTGGCTACACCTTC.

The chain is built from TRBV7-8 and TRBJ1-1; TRBD1 might be the D (6 bases). V lost 0 bases and J lost 4, with 12 bases in between. Germline V lookup: CDR1 SGHVS, CDR2 FQNEAQ. The CDR3 runs to 15 residues. The CDR3 spells CASSLAPGVGTEAFF. CDR3 nucleotides: TGTGCCAGCAGCTTAGCGCCAGGGGTTGGCACTGAAGCTTTCTTT.

This clone was detected once. DNA for the CDR3: TGCGCCAGCAGCGCCGGACAGGGTAATGAAAAACTGTTTTTT. Its translation is CASSAGQGNEKLFF. The V call is TRBV5-1, the J call TRBJ1-4, with 8 bases that match TRBD1. V gave up 4 bases and J gave up 4 bases; unmatched junction bases: 3. Germline V gene sequence: CDR1 SGHRS, CDR2 YFSETQ. There are 14 residues in the CDR3.

In DNA form, the CDR3 reads TGTGCCAGCAGCTTGGGATTCAGGGCCGAAAAACTGTTTTTT. This codes for CASSLGFRAEKLFF. The rearrangement joins TRBV5-5 to TRBJ1-4; possible D gene TRBD1, 5 bases. Trimming removed 0 bases at V and 8 bases at J, with 11 bases between. Germline assignment: CDR1 SGHKS and CDR2 YYEKEE (reference sequence). This CDR3 spans 14 amino acids.

The rearrangement links TRBV5-7 to TRBJ1-1; D remains unclear. TRBV5-7 is an open reading frame whose function is uncertain. Deletions cut 0 bases from V and 12 bases from J, with 9 bases between. This CDR3 is built from 11 residues. This CDR3 is CASSLGRGSFF. The CDR3 nucleotides are TGTGCCAGCAGCTTGGGGCGTGGATCTTTCTTT.

The chain combines TRBV7-2 with TRBJ2-7; the D gene is possibly TRBD2 (6 bases). Trimming removed 1 base from V and 2 bases from J, with 9 bases in between. Germline CDR1 is SGHTA and CDR2 is FQGNSA. The CDR3 spans 14 residues. This CDR3 is CASSLGRLAYEQYF. As DNA, the CDR3 is TGTGCCAGCAGCTTAGGGAGACTAGCCTACGAGCAGTACTTC.

This clone was found once. CDR3 DNA: TGTGCCACCAGCAGCCGACAGGGGGCCGGGGAGCTGTTTTTT. Protein sequence: CATSSRQGAGELFF. The chain employs TRBV15 and TRBJ2-2, with TRBD1 matching 9 bases. In germline, CDR1 is LNHNV, CDR2 YYDKDF (reference sequence). J gave up 6 bases and V 3 bases, and 2 bases lay outside the gene matches. The CDR3 spans 14 residues.

This rearrangement joins TRBV5-1 to TRBJ1-6; no reliable D call. Germline V gives CDR1 SGHRS, CDR2 YFSETQ. V dropped 0 bases and J dropped 5 bases, with 9 bases sitting between them. This CDR3 is built from 15 residues. The CDR3 loop reads CASSLELGHNSPLHF. The CDR3 nucleotides read TGCGCCAGCAGCTTGGAGCTCGGACATAATTCACCCCTCCACTTT. Looking up the rest from reference TRBV5-1 and TRBJ1-6 gives the full variable domain: KAGVTQTPRYLIKTRGQQVTLSCSPISGHRSVSWYQQTPGQGLQFLFEYFSETQRNKGNFPGRFSGRQFSNSRSEMNVSTLELGDSALYLCASSLELGHNSPLHFGNGTRLTVT.

The chain has TRBV3-1 (or the pseudogene TRBV3-2) and TRBJ1-6; 7 bases match TRBD1. Unmatched junction bases numbered 4, after V lost 2 bases and J lost 3 bases. The CDR3 is 16 amino acids. CDR1 and CDR2 from the germline V gene are LGHDT and YNNKEL (reference sequence). DNA for the CDR3: TGTGCCAGCAGCCAAAATAGACAGGGCTATAATTCACCCCTCCACTTT. Encoded protein: CASSQNRQGYNSPLHF.

The CDR3 here is CASSPPYREGADTQYF. Here the CDR3 DNA reads TGTGCCAGCAGCCCACCCTACAGGGAAGGGGCAGATACGCAGTATTTT. The chain carries TRBV9 and TRBJ2-3; possibly TRBD1 for D (6 bases). The germline V gene has CDR1 SGDLS and CDR2 YYNGEE. V was pared by 4 bases and J by 4 bases, with 19 bases between. The CDR3 consists of 16 residues.

The chain is built from TRBV27 and TRBJ1-1; TRBD1 matches at 7 bases. V was clipped by 4 bases and J by 7 bases; unmatched bases: 9. The germline gives CDR1 MNHEY, CDR2 SMNVEV (reference sequence). The CDR3 is 14 amino acids. CDR3 sequence: CASSSRQGQGEAFF. The CDR3 DNA is TGTGCCAGCAGTTCGCGACAGGGTCAAGGTGAAGCTTTCTTT.

V is TRBV6-6 and J is TRBJ2-7, with 7 positions matching TRBD2. The ends lost 5 bases at V and 0 bases at J; junction bases unmatched: 4. The germline gives CDR1 MNHNY, CDR2 SVGAGI (reference sequence). This CDR3 is built from 14 residues. CDR3 in amino acids: CASSPRDYSYEQYF. In nucleotides, the CDR3 is TGTGCCAGCAGTCCCCGGGACTACTCCTACGAGCAGTACTTC.

The chain combines TRBV5-1 with TRBJ2-6; no definite D call. The germline CDR1 and CDR2 sequences are SGHRS and YFSETQ. V lost 1 base, J lost 2 bases, and 10 bases lay in between. CDR3 size: 16 residues. The CDR3 DNA follows: TGCGCCAGCAGCTTGTTCGAAGGTACTGGGGCCAACGTCCTGACTTTC. As protein: CASSLFEGTGANVLTF. Looking up the rest from reference TRBV5-1 and TRBJ2-6 gives the full variable domain: KAGVTQTPRYLIKTRGQQVTLSCSPISGHRSVSWYQQTPGQGLQFLFEYFSETQRNKGNFPGRFSGRQFSNSRSEMNVSTLELGDSALYLCASSLFEGTGANVLTFGAGSRLTVL.

The chain employs TRBV29-1 and TRBJ1-4; TRBD1 agrees at 9 bases. This CDR3 has 13 amino acids. The J segment lost 6 bases and the V segment lost 4 bases, leaving 3 bases of the junction unmatched. Germline V CDR1 and CDR2: SQVTM, ANQGSEA. For the CDR3, the DNA is TGCAGCGTTGGGGACAGGGCCGATGAAAAACTGTTTTTT. Translation gives CSVGDRADEKLFF.

The gene calls are TRBV5-8 and TRBJ1-2; 9 bases line up with TRBD1. Germline V gene sequence: CDR1 SGHTS, CDR2 YDEGEE. The CDR3 is 13 residues long. With V trimmed by 3 bases and J by 6 bases, 3 bases remained unmatched. The CDR3: CASSWGQGNGYTF. As DNA, the CDR3 is TGTGCCAGCAGCTGGGGACAGGGTAATGGCTACACCTTC. The variable domain in full, completed from reference TRBV5-8 and TRBJ1-2, reads EAGVTQSPTHLIKTRGQQATLRCSPISGHTSVYWYQQALGLGLQFLLWYDEGEERNRGNFPPRFSGRQFPNYSSELNVNALELEDSALYLCASSWGQGNGYTFGSGTRLTVV.

The CDR3 DNA sequence: TGTGCCAGCAGTTTTGGGGGGGCTGAAGCTTTCTTT. Its translation is CASSFGGAEAFF. This chain joins TRBV12-3 or TRBV12-4 and TRBJ1-1; tentatively, D is TRBD1 (5 bases). The germline V and J ends were trimmed by 3 bases and 6 bases, with 8 bases remaining between them. CDR3 size: 12 residues.

Note on this clone: Other DNA sequences of this sample code for an identical CDR3. The chain joins TRBV6-1 to TRBJ1-4; D unclear. Trimming left V 3 bases short and J 7 bases short, with 15 bases between. Germline CDR1 is MNHNS and CDR2 is SASEGT. This CDR3 contains 15 residues. The CDR3 DNA reads as TGTGCCAGCAGTGAGGCGGGCGCCCCGCTTGAAAAACTGTTTTTT. Protein: CASSEAGAPLEKLFF.